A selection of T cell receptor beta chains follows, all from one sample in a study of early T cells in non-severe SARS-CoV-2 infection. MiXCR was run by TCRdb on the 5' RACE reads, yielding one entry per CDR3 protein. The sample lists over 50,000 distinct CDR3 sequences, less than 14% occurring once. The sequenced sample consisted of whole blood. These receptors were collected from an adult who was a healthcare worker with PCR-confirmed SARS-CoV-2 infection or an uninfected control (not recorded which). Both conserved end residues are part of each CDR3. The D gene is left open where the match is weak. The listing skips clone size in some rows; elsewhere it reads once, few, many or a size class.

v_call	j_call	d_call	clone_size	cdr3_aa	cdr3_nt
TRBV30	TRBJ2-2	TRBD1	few	CACRRTGERDGELFF	TGTGCCTGTCGGCGGACAGGGGAACGAGACGGGGAGCTGTTTTTT
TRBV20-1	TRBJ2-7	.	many	CSASGAAYEQYF	TGCAGTGCTAGTGGGGCAGCCTACGAGCAGTACTTC
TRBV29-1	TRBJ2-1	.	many	CSVVRGNNEQFF	TGCAGCGTTGTTAGGGGTAACAATGAGCAGTTCTTC
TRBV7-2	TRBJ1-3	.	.	CASSLEARRGNTIYF	TGTGCCAGCAGCTTAGAGGCCAGGCGGGGAAACACCATATATTTT
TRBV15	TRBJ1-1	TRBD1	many	CATSKQGGNTEAFF	TGTGCCACCAGCAAACAGGGGGGGAACACTGAAGCTTTCTTT
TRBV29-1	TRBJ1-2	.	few	CSATGRGGYTF	TGCAGCGCCACCGGGCGTGGTGGCTACACCTTC
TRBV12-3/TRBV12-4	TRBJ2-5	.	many	CASSLVDRGQETQYF	TGTGCCAGCAGTTTAGTCGATAGGGGCCAAGAGACCCAGTACTTC
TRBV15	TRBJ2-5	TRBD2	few	CATSGKRGYETQYF	TGTGCCACCAGCGGCAAGCGGGGGTATGAGACCCAGTACTTC
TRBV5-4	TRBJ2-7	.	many	CASSLSGEQYF	TGTGCCAGCAGCTTGTCGGGCGAGCAGTACTTC
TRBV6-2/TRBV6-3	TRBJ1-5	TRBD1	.	CASSYGTGSATQHF	TGTGCCAGCAGTTACGGGACAGGATCGGCGACCCAGCATTTT
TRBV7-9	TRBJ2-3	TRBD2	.	CASSPLGLARRYHTDTQYF	TGTGCCAGCAGCCCCCTCGGACTAGCCCGCCGGTACCACACAGATACGCAGTATTTT
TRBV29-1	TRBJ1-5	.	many	CSVSLGPTGPQHF	TGCAGCGTTTCCCTGGGCCCAACGGGGCCCCAGCATTTT
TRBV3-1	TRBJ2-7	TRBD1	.	CASSQERGRKQYF	TGTGCCAGCAGCCAGGAAAGGGGGCGTAAGCAGTACTTC
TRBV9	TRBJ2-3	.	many	CASSPTSRVQYF	TGTGCCAGCAGCCCTACCTCGCGTGTGCAGTATTTT
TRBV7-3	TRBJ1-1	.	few	CASSLYGAVMNTEAFF	TGTGCCAGCAGCTTATACGGGGCAGTCATGAACACTGAAGCTTTCTTT
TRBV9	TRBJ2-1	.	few	CASSSRVDNPSYNEQFF	TGTGCCAGCAGCTCCCGGGTCGATAACCCCTCCTACAATGAGCAGTTCTTC
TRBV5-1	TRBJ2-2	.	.	CASSRGTNTGELFF	TGCGCCAGCAGCCGGGGAACGAACACCGGGGAGCTGTTTTTT
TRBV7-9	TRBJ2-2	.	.	CASSLSVTGELFF	TGTGCCAGCAGCTTATCGGTCACCGGGGAGCTGTTTTTT
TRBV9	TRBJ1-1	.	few	CASSVDGEVINTEAFF	TGTGCCAGCAGCGTAGATGGAGAAGTAATAAACACTGAAGCTTTCTTT
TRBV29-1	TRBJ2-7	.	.	CSAGDNEQYF	TGCAGCGCCGGGGATAACGAGCAGTACTTC
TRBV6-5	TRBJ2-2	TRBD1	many	CASSPGQGAWTGELFF	TGTGCCAGCAGTCCGGGACAGGGGGCGTGGACCGGGGAGCTGTTTTTT
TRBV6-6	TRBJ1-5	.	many	CASSSGPTPPQHF	TGTGCCAGCAGTTCGGGACCCACGCCGCCCCAGCATTTT
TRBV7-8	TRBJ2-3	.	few	CASSPRRLLGDTQYF	TGTGCCAGCAGCCCCCGGAGGCTCTTAGGAGATACGCAGTATTTT
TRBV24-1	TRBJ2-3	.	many	CATSVRGDTQYF	TGTGCCACCAGTGTTCGGGGAGATACGCAGTATTTT
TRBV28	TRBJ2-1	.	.	CASDGLGTGRPNEQFF	TGTGCCAGCGATGGCCTGGGAACAGGCCGCCCCAATGAGCAGTTCTTC
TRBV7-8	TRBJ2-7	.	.	CASSLVTSESYEQYF	TGTGCCAGCAGCTTAGTGACATCCGAGTCCTACGAGCAGTACTTC
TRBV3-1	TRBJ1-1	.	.	CASSPPTGLGTEAFF	TGTGCCAGCAGCCCCCCGACAGGTTTGGGCACTGAAGCTTTCTTT
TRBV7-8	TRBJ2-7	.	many	CASSSGDRPSHEQYF	TGTGCCAGCAGCTCGGGGGACAGACCTTCTCACGAGCAGTACTTC
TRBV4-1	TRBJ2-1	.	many	CASSQDPPGEQFF	TGCGCCAGCAGCCAAGACCCCCCGGGAGAGCAGTTCTTC
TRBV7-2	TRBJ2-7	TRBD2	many	CASSSLAGGAYEQYF	TGTGCCAGCAGCTCGCTAGCGGGGGGCGCCTACGAGCAGTACTTC
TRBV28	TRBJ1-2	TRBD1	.	CASSWGTANGYTF	TGTGCCAGCAGTTGGGGGACAGCCAATGGCTACACCTTC
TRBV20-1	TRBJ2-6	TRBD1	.	CSARDRGPSGANVLTF	TGCAGTGCTAGGGACAGGGGGCCCTCTGGGGCCAACGTCCTGACTTTC
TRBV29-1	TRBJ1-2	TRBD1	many	CSVLQGANYGYTF	TGCAGCGTCCTACAGGGGGCTAACTATGGCTACACCTTC
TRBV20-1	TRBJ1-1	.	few	CSAPHQKNTEAFF	TGCAGTGCGCCGCACCAAAAGAACACTGAAGCTTTCTTT
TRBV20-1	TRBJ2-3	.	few	CSAPTTRDTQYF	TGCAGTGCCCCTACTACCCGAGATACGCAGTATTTT
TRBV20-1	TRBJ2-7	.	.	CSARTGAHEQYF	TGCAGTGCTAGGACGGGGGCGCACGAGCAGTACTTC
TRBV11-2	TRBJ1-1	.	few	CASSLMGINTEAFF	TGTGCCAGCAGCTTAATGGGGATTAACACTGAAGCTTTCTTT
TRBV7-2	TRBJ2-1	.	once	CASSGSLTNEQFF	TGTGCCAGCAGCGGTAGCCTTACGAATGAGCAGTTCTTC
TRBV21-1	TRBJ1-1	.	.	CASKVRNTEAFF	TGTGCCAGCAAGGTTAGGAACACTGAAGCTTTCTTT
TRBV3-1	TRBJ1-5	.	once	CASSQTTRGNQPQHF	TGTGCCAGCAGCCAGACGACACGAGGTAATCAGCCCCAGCATTTT
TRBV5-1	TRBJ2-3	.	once	CASSNARGVSTDTQYF	TGCGCCAGCAGTAACGCCAGAGGGGTCAGCACAGATACGCAGTATTTT
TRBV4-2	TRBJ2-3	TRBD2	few	CASRPLAGDTDTQYF	TGTGCCAGCAGACCCCTAGCGGGAGACACAGATACGCAGTATTTT
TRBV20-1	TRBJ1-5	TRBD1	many	CSARVWTGSNQPQHF	TGCAGTGCTAGAGTGTGGACAGGGAGCAATCAGCCCCAGCATTTT
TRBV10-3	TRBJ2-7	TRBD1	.	CAISGRDRGAYEQYF	TGTGCCATCAGCGGCCGGGACAGGGGGGCCTACGAGCAGTACTTC
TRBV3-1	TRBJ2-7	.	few	CASTMSRVSYEQYF	TGTGCCAGCACAATGTCGCGGGTATCCTACGAGCAGTACTTC
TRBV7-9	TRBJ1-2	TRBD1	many	CASSLGARGSLYGYTF	TGTGCCAGCAGCTTAGGTGCCAGGGGGTCCCTCTATGGCTACACCTTC
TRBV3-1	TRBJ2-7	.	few	CASSGQPSYEQYF	TGTGCCAGCAGCGGACAGCCTTCCTACGAGCAGTACTTC
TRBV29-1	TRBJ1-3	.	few	CSVGLGSSGNTIYF	TGCAGCGTGGGCCTAGGGAGCTCTGGAAACACCATATATTTT
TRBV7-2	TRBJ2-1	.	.	CASSPELYNEQFF	TGTGCCAGCAGCCCGGAACTGTACAATGAGCAGTTCTTC
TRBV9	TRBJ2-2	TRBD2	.	CASSVDPPGLVAGELFF	TGTGCCAGCAGCGTAGACCCTCCCGGACTAGTTGCCGGGGAGCTGTTTTTT
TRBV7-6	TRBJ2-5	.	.	CASSLVSGEETQYF	TGTGCCAGCAGCTTAGTGTCAGGAGAAGAGACCCAGTACTTC
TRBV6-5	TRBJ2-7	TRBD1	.	CASTAGGSYEQYF	TGTGCCAGCACGGCAGGGGGATCCTACGAGCAGTACTTC
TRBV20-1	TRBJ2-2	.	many	CSARDLRSGELFF	TGCAGTGCTAGAGATCTGCGATCCGGGGAGCTGTTTTTT
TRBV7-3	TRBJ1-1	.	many	CASSPSFRNTEAFF	TGTGCCAGCAGCCCCAGTTTCAGGAACACTGAAGCTTTCTTT
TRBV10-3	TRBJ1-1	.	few	CAISEWDRGTEVFF	TGTGCCATCAGTGAATGGGACCGGGGAACTGAAGTTTTCTTT
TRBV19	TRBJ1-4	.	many	CASTDRATNEKLFF	TGTGCCAGTACCGACCGTGCAACTAATGAAAAACTGTTTTTT
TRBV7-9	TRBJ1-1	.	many	CATRDGAVNTEAFF	TGTGCCACGCGAGACGGGGCAGTTAACACTGAAGCTTTCTTT
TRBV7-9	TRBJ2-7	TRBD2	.	CASSFSGGSSYEQYF	TGTGCCAGCAGCTTTAGCGGGGGCAGCTCCTACGAGCAGTACTTC
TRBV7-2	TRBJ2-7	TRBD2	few	CASSLDRGARTSASEQYF	TGTGCCAGCAGCTTAGATCGGGGCGCGAGGACTAGCGCGTCCGAGCAGTACTTC